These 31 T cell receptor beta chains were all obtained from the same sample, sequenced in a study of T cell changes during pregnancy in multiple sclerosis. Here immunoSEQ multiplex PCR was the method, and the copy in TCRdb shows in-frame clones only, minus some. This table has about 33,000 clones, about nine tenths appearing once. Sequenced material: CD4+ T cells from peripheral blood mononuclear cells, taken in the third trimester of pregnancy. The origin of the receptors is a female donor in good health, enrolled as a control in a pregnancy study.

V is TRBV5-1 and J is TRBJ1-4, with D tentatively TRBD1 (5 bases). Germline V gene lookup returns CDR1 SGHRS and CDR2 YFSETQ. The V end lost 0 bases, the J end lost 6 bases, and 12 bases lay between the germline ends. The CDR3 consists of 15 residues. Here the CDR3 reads CASSLAAAGDEKLFF. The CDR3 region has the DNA TGCGCCAGCAGCTTGGCTGCCGCGGGGGATGAAAAACTGTTTTTT.

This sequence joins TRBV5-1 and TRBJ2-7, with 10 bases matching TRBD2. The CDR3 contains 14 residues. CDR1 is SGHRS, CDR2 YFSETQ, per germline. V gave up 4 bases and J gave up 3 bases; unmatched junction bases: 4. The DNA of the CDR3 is TGCGCCAGCAGCCATACTAGCGGGGACTACGAGCAGTACTTC. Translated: CASSHTSGDYEQYF.

The CDR3 coding sequence is TGTGCCAGCAGTCGACAGGGAGTGGATGGCTACACCTTC. This translates into CASSRQGVDGYTF. The genes are TRBV6-1 and TRBJ1-2; 7 nucleotides agree with TRBD1. The germline V gene has CDR1 MNHNS and CDR2 SASEGT. The trim removed 5 bases at V and 6 bases at J, leaving 6 bases unmatched. There are 13 residues in the CDR3.

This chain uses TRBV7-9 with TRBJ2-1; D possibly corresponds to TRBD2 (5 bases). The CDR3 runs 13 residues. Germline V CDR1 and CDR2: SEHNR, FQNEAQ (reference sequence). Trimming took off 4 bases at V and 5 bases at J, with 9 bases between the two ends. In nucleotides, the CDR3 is TGTGCCAGCAGCTCGGGATCTAACAATGAGCAGTTCTTC. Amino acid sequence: CASSSGSNNEQFF.

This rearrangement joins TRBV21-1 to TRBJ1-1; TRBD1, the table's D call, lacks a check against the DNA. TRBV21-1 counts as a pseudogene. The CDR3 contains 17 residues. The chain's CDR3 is CASSNGLLTGDHTEAFF. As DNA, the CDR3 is TGTGCCAGCAGCAATGGATTACTGACAGGGGACCACACTGAAGCTTTCTTT.

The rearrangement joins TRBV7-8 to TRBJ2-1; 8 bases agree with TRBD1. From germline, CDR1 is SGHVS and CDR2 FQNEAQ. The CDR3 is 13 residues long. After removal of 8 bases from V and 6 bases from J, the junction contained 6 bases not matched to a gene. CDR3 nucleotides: TGTGCCAGCTCTGAGGACAGGGTCAATGAGCAGTTCTTC. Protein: CASSEDRVNEQFF.

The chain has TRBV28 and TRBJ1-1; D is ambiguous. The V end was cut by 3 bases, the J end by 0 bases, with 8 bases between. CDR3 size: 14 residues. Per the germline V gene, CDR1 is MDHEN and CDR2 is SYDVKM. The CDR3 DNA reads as TGTGCCAGCAGTTTGTACAGATTGAACACTGAAGCTTTCTTT. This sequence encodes CASSLYRLNTEAFF.

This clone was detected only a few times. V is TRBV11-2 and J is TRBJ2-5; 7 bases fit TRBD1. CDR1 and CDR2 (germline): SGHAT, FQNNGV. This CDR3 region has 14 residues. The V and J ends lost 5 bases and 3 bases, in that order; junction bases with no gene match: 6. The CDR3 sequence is CASSAQTGKETQYF. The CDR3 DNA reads TGTGCCAGCAGCGCCCAGACAGGGAAAGAGACCCAGTACTTC.

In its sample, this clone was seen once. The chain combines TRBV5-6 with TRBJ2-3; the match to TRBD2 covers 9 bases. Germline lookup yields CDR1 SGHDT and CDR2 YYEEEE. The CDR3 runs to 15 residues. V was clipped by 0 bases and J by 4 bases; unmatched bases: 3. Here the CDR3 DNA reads TGTGCCAGCAGCTTGGGCGGGAGGGCCGCAGATACGCAGTATTTT. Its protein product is CASSLGGRAADTQYF.

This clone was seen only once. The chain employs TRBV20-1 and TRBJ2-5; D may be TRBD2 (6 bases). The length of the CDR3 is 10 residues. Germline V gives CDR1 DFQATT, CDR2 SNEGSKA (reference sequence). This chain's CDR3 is CVWEDGTQYF. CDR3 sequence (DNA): TGCGTCTGGGAGGACGGGACCCAGTACTTC.

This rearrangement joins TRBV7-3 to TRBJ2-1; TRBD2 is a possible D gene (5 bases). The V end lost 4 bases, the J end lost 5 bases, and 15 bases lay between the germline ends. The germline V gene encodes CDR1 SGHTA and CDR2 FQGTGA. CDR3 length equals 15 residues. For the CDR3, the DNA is TGTGCCAGCAGCTCCGCGGGTACGGCGAACAATGAGCAGTTCTTC. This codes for CASSSAGTANNEQFF.

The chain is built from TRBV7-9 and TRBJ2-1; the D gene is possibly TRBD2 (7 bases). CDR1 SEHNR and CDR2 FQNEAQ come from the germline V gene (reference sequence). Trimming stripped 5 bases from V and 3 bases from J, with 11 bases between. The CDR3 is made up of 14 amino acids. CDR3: CASSGGANYNEQFF. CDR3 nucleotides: TGTGCCAGCAGCGGGGGGGCAAACTACAATGAGCAGTTCTTC.

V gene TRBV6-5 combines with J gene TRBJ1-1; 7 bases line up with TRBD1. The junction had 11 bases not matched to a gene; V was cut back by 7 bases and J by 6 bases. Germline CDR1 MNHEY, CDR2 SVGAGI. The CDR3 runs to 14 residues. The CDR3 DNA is TGTGCCAGCAAGGAAGGGGGCCCCATCCCTGAAGCTTTCTTT. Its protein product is CASKEGGPIPEAFF.

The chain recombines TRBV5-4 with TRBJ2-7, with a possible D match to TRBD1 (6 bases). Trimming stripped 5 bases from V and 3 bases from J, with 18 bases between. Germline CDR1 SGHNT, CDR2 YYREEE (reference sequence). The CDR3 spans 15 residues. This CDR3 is CASRGAGTLLYEQYF. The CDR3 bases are TGTGCCAGCAGGGGGGCCGGGACACTCCTCTACGAGCAGTACTTC.

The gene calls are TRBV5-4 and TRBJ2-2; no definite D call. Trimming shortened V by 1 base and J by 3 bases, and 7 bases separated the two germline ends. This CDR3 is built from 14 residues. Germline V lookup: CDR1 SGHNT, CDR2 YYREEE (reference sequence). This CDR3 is CASSLSRDTGELFF. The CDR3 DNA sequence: TGTGCCAGCAGCTTGTCTCGAGACACCGGGGAGCTGTTTTTT.

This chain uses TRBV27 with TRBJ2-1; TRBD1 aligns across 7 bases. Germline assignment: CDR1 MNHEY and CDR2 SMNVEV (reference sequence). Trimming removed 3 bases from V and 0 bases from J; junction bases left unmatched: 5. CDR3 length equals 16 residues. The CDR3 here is CASSFRQGASYNEQFF. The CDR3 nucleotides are TGTGCCAGCAGTTTCAGACAGGGTGCCTCCTACAATGAGCAGTTCTTC.

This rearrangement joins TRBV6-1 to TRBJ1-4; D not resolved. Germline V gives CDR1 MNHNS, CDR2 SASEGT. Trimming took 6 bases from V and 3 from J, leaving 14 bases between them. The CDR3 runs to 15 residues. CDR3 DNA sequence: TGTGCCAGCAGCTTTGTGAGGGCGGCTAATGAAAAACTGTTTTTT. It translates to CASSFVRAANEKLFF.

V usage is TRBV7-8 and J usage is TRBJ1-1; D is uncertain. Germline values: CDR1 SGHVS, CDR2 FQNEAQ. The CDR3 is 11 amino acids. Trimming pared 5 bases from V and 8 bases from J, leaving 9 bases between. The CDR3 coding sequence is TGTGCCAGCAGCGCCGCGGGGGAAGCTTTCTTT. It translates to CASSAAGEAFF.

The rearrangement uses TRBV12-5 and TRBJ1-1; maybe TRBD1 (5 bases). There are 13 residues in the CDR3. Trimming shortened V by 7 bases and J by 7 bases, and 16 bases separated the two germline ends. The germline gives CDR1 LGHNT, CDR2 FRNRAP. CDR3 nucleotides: TGTGCTAGTGCCTTAGGAGGGGCGGGTGAAGCTTTCTTT. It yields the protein CASALGGAGEAFF.

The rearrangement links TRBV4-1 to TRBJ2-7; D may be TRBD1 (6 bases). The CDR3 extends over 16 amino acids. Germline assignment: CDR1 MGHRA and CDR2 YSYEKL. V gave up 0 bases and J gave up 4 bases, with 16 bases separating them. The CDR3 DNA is TGCGCCAGCAGCCAAGATGAAGTACAGGGTTTTTACGAGCAGTACTTC. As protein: CASSQDEVQGFYEQYF.

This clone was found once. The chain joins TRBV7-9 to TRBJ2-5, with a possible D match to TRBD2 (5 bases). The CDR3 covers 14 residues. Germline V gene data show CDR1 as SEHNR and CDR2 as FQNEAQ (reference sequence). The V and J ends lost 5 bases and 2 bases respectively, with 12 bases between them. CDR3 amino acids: CASSNLLGQETQYF. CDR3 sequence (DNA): TGTGCCAGCAGCAACCTACTAGGACAAGAGACCCAGTACTTC.

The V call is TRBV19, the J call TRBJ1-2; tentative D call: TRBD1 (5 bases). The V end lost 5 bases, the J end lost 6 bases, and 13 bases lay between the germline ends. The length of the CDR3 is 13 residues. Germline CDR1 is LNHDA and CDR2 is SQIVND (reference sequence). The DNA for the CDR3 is TGTGCCAGTAGTGGAATTACGGACAATGGCTACACCTTC. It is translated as CASSGITDNGYTF.

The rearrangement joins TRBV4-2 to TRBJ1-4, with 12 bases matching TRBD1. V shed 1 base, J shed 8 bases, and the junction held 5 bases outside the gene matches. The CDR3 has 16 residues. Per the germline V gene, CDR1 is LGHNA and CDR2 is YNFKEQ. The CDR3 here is CASSQGVGTGGEKLFF. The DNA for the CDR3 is TGTGCCAGCAGCCAAGGGGTTGGGACAGGGGGCGAAAAACTGTTTTTT.

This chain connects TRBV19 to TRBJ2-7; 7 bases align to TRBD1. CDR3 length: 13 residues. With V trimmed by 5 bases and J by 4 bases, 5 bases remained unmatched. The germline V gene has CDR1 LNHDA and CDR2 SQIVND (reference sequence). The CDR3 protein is CASSLGQQYEQYF. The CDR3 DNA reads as TGTGCCAGTAGTTTGGGACAGCAGTACGAGCAGTACTTC.

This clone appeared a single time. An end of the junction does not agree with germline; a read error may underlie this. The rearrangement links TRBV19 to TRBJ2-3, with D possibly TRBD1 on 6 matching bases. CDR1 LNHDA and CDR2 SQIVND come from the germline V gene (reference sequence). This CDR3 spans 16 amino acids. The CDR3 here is CASTARGVGHTDTQYF. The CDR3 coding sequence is TGTGCGAGTACCGCCAGGGGAGTGGGACACACAGATACGCAGTATTTT.

CDR3 DNA sequence: TGTGCCAGCAGTTACGGCAGAGGAGTATCACCCCTCCACTTT. This sequence encodes CASSYGRGVSPLHF. The gene calls are TRBV6-6 and TRBJ1-6; D uncertain. Trimming took off 2 bases at V and 10 bases at J, with 12 bases between the two ends. The V gene's germline CDR1 is MNHNY and CDR2 SVGAGI (reference sequence). The CDR3 totals 14 residues.

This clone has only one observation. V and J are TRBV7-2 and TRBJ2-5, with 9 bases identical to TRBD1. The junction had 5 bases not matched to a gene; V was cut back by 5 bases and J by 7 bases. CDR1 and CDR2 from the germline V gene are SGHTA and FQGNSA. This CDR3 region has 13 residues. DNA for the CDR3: TGTGCCAGCAGCAGTGGACAGGGGCGGACCCAGTACTTC. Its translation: CASSSGQGRTQYF.

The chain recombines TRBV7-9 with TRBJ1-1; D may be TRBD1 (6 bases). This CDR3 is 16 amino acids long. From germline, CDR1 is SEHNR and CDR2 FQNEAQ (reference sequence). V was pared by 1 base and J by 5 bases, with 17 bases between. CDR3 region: CASSLVQGYERTEAFF. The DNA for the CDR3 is TGTGCCAGCAGCTTAGTACAGGGTTATGAGAGGACTGAAGCTTTCTTT. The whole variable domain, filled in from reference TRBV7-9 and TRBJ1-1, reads DTGVSQNPRHKITKRGQNVTFRCDPISEHNRLYWYRQTLGQGPEFLTYFQNEAQLEKSRLLSDRFSAERPKGSFSTLEIQRTEQGDSAMYLCASSLVQGYERTEAFFGQGTRLTVV.

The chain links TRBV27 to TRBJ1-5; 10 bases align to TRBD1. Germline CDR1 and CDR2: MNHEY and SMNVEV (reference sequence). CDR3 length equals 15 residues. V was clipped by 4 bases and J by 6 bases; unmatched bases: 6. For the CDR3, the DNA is TGTGCCAGCAGTTCTGACAGGGGGCTTAGTCAGCCCCAGCATTTT. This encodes CASSSDRGLSQPQHF.

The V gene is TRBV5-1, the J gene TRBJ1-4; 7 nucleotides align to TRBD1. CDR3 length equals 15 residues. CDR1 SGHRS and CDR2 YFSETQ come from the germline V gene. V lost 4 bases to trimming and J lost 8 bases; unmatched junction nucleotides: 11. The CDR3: CASSPTGKREEKLFF. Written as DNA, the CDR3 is TGCGCCAGCAGCCCGACAGGGAAGAGGGAAGAAAAACTGTTTTTT. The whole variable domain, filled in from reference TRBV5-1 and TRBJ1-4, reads KAGVTQTPRYLIKTRGQQVTLSCSPISGHRSVSWYQQTPGQGLQFLFEYFSETQRNKGNFPGRFSGRQFSNSRSEMNVSTLELGDSALYLCASSPTGKREEKLFFGSGTQLSVL.

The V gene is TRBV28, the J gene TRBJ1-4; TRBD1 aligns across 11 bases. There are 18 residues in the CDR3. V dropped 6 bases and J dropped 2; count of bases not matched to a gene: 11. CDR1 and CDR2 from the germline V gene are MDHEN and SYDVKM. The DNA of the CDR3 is TGTGCCAGCAGCCTCGGGACAGGGGGAACGCACACTAATGAAAAACTGTTTTTT. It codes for CASSLGTGGTHTNEKLFF.